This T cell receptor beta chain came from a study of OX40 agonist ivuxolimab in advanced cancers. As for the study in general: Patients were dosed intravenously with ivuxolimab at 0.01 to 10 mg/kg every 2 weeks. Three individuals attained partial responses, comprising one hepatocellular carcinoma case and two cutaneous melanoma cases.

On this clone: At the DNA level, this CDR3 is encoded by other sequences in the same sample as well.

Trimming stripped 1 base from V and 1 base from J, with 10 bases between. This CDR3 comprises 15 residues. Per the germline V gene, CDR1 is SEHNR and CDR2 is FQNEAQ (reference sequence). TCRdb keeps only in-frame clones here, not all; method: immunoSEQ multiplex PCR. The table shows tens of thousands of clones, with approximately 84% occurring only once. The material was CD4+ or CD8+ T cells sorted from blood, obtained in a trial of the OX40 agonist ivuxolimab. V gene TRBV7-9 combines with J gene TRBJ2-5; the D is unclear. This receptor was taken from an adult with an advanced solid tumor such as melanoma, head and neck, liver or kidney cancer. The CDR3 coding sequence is TGTGCCAGCAGCTTAGGGGCTGGCGGCCAAGAGACCCAGTACTTC. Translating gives CASSLGAGGQETQYF.